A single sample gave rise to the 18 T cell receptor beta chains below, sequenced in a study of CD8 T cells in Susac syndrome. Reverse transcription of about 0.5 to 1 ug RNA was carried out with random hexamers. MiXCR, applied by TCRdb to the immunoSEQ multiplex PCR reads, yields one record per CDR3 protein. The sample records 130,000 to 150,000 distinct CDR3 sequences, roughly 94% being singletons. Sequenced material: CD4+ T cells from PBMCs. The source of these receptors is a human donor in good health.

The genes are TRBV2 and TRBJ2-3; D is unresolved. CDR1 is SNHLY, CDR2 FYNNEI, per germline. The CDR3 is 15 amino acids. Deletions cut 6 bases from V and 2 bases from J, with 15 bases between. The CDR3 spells CASSQRAADTDTQYF. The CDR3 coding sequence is TGTGCCAGCAGCCAAAGGGCAGCCGACACAGATACGCAGTATTTT.

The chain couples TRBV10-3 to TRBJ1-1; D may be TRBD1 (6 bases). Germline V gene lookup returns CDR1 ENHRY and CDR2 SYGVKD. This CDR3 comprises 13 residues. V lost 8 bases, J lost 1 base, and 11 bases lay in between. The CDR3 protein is CAIVQGPNTEAFF. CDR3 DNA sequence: TGTGCCATCGTTCAGGGGCCGAACACTGAAGCTTTCTTT.

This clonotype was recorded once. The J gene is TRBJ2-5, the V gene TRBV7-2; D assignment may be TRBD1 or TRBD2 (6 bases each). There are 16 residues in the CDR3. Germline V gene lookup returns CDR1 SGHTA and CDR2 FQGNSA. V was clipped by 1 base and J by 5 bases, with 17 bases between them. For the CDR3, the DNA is TGTGCCAGCAGCTTAGAGTCGCGAGGGGGGCGGGAGACCCAGTACTTC. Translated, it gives CASSLESRGGRETQYF.

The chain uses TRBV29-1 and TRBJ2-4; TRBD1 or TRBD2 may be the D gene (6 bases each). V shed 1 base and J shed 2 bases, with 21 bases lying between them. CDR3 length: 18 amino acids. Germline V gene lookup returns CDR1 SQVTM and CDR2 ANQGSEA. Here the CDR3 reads CSVEGGAGRGFTKNIQYF. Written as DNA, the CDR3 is TGCAGCGTTGAAGGGGGGGCGGGTCGGGGTTTCACCAAAAACATTCAGTACTTC.

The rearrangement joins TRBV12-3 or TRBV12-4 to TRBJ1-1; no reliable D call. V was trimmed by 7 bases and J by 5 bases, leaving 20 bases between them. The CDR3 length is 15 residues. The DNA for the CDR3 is TGTGCCAGCATTCTTGGACCTCCCTCTCGGACTGAAGCTTTCTTT. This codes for CASILGPPSRTEAFF.

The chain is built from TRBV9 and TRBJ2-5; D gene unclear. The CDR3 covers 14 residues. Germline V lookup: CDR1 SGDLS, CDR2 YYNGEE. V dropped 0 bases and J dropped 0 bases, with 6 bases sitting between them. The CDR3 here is CASSVGRDQETQYF. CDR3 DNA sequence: TGTGCCAGCAGCGTAGGCCGTGACCAAGAGACCCAGTACTTC.

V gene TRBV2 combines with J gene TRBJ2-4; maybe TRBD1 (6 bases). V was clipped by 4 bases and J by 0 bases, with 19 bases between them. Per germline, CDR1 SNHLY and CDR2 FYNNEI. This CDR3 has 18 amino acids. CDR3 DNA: TGTGCCAGCAGTGCGCCCTCACAGGGCCTTATAGCCAAAAACATTCAGTACTTC. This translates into CASSAPSQGLIAKNIQYF.

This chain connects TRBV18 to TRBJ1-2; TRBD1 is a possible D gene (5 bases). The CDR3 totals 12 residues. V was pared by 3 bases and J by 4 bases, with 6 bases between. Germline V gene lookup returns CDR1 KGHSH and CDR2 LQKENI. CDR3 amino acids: CASSPTVYGYTF. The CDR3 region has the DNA TGTGCCAGCTCACCGACAGTCTATGGCTACACCTTC.

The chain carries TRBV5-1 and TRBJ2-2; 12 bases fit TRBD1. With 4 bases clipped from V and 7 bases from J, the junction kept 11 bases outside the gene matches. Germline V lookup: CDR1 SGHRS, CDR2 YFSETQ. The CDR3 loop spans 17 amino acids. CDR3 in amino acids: CASSAQAGTGGFGELFF. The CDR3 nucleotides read TGCGCCAGCAGCGCACAAGCCGGGACAGGGGGCTTCGGGGAGCTGTTTTTT.

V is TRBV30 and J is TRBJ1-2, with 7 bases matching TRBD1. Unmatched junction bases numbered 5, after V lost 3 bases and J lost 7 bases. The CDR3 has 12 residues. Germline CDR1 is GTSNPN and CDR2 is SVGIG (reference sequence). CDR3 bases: TGTGCCTGGAGAGAGGGGGCGCTTGGCTACACCTTC. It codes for CAWREGALGYTF. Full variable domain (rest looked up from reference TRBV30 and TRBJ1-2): SQTIHQWPATLVQPVGSPLSLECTVEGTSNPNLYWYRQAAGRGLQLLFYSVGIGQISSEVPQNLSASRPQDRQFILSSKKLLLSDSGFYLCAWREGALGYTFGSGTRLTVV.

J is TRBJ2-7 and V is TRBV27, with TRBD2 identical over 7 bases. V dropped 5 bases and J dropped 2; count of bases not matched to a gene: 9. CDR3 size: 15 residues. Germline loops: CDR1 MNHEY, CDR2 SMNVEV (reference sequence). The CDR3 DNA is TGTGCCAGCAGTCCCCGCTCGGGAGGACCCTACGAGCAGTACTTC. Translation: CASSPRSGGPYEQYF.

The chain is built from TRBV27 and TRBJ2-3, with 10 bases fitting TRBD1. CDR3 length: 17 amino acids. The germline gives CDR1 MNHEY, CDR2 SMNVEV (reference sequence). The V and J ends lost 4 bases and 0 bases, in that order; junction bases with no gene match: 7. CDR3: CASSSRQGASSTDTQYF. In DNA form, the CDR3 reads TGTGCCAGCAGTTCAAGACAGGGGGCCTCTAGCACAGATACGCAGTATTTT.

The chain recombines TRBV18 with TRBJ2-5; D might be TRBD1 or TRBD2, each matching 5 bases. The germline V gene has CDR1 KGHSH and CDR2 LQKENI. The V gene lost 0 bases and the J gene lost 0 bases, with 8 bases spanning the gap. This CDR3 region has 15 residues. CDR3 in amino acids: CASSPPGRDQETQYF. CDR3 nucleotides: TGTGCCAGCTCACCACCGGGACGGGACCAAGAGACCCAGTACTTC.

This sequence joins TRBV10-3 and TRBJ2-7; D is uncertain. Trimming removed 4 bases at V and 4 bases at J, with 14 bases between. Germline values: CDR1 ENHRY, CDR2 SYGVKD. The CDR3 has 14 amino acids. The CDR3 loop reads CAISGDSGRYEQYF. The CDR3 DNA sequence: TGTGCCATCAGTGGGGATTCCGGTCGGTACGAGCAGTACTTC.

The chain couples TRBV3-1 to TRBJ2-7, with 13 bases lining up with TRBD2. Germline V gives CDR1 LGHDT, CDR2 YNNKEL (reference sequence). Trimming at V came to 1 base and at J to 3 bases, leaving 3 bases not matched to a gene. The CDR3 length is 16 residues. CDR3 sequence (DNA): TGTGCCAGCAGCCAAGTGAGGACTAGCGGGAGCTACGAGCAGTACTTC. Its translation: CASSQVRTSGSYEQYF.

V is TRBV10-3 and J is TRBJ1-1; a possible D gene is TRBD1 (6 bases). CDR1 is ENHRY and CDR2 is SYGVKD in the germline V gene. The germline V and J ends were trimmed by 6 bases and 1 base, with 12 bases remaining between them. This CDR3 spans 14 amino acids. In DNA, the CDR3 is TGTGCCATCAGCCTACAGGGCCAGAACACTGAAGCTTTCTTT. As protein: CAISLQGQNTEAFF.

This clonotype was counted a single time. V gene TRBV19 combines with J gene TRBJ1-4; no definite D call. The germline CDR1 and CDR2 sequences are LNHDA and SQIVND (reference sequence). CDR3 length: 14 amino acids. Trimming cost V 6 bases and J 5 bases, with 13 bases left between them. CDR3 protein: CASRTPGGNEKLFF. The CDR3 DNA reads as TGTGCCAGTAGAACCCCGGGCGGGAATGAAAAACTGTTTTTT.

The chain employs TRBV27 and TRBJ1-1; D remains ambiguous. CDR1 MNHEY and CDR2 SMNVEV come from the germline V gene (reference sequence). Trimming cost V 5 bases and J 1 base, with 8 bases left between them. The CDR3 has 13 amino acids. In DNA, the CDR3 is TGTGCCAGCAGTCCCCGTCAGAACACTGAAGCTTTCTTT. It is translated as CASSPRQNTEAFF.